Detailed here is one T cell receptor (beta chain). These data belong to a study of blood T cell repertoires in COVID-19. Whole-study context: Sources were T cells, B-cell-depleted T cells, or PBMCs; the material itself was cDNA or gDNA.

The V segment lost 6 bases and the J segment 3 bases; nucleotides outside the gene matches: 13. CDR1 and CDR2 from the germline V gene are SNHLY and FYNNEI. The CDR3 sequence is 16 residues long. Produced via immunoSEQ multiplex PCR; TCRdb's table is partial and in-frame only. The repertoire has 200,000 to 250,000 clones, around 83% of them found once; the top ten carry less than 6%. Material: peripheral blood. This sequence was found in a woman aged 70 to 79 with COVID-19, enrolled during active disease. V usage is TRBV2 and J usage is TRBJ2-7; 8 bases map to TRBD1. Here the CDR3 DNA reads TGTGCCAGCAGCCTCAGCTTCGGACAGGGAGGCTACGAGCAGTACTTC. Translation gives CASSLSFGQGGYEQYF.